These T cell receptor beta chains were read from a single sample in a study of response to subunit inactivated influenza vaccine. TCRdb redid the calling of the RT-PCR reads with MiXCR, one entry per CDR3 protein. This table holds 650,000 or so distinct CDR3 sequences, 14% found once. Specimen: PBMCs from blood, collected around 14 days before vaccination. Receptors were obtained from a man aged 50 or older who received an inactivated influenza vaccine. The CDR3 runs from the conserved cysteine through the conserved F or W.

j_call,v_call,cdr3_aa
TRBJ1-6,TRBV12-3/TRBV12-4,CASSFGLGGSPLHF
TRBJ1-2,TRBV29-1,CSAWDTGLYGYTF
TRBJ1-5,TRBV15,CATSRRQGLFNQPQHF
TRBJ2-7,TRBV10-3,CAISWTSGRLGSSYEQYF
TRBJ1-5,TRBV2,CASNRDGNQPQHF
TRBJ2-3,TRBV28,CASSLWREWYF
TRBJ2-7,TRBV7-9,CASRSTGTDSYEQYF
TRBJ2-3,TRBV6-1,CASISGSSTDTQYF
TRBJ2-3,TRBV4-1,CASSQGLAGVTDTQYF
TRBJ2-7,TRBV30,CAWSVRGSEQYF
TRBJ2-7,TRBV21-1,CASSIPPLYRSYEQYF
TRBJ2-7,TRBV7-2,CASSLALGVMGEQYF
TRBJ2-1,TRBV5-5,CASSFQFSPRNEQFF
TRBJ1-5,TRBV5-5,CASSLAMVNQPQHF
TRBJ1-4,TRBV29-1,CSVTAGDEKLFF
TRBJ1-6,TRBV6-2/TRBV6-3,CASTTVNSPLHF
TRBJ2-1,TRBV28,CASSLAIRQGGNEQFF
TRBJ2-1,TRBV6-2/TRBV6-3,CASSREREGLSFPYNEQFF
TRBJ2-5,TRBV9,CASSVGQGQETQYF
TRBJ2-3,TRBV29-1,CSVSGTSDTQYF
TRBJ2-3,TRBV20-1,CSATGTSGKTDTQYF
TRBJ1-1,TRBV21-1,CASSKCVGTGGGTEAFF
TRBJ1-2,TRBV6-5,CASSYGDRANYGYTF
TRBJ2-7,TRBV5-4,CASSFQGPPYEQYF
TRBJ2-6,TRBV27,CASSPPIYRSGANVLTF
TRBJ2-7,TRBV2,CASSGVDRVPYEQYF
TRBJ1-5,TRBV3-1,CASSQPQVNSNQPQHF
TRBJ2-7,TRBV19,CASSTERSYEQYF
TRBJ2-4,TRBV20-1,CSATPGTGGNIQYF
TRBJ2-5,TRBV6-2/TRBV6-3,CASSPDSRRETQYF
TRBJ2-7,TRBV7-2,CASSLLDRGSYEQYF
TRBJ1-1,TRBV29-1,CSGQNHRGNTEAFF
TRBJ2-1,TRBV11-2,CASSRSLVLEQFF
TRBJ1-4,TRBV30,CAGSDRGGEKLFF
TRBJ2-6,TRBV7-3,CASGGSGANVLTF
TRBJ2-3,TRBV19,CASSTLTVFVQRTTDTQYF
TRBJ2-6,TRBV7-2,CASSSAGVGANVLTF
TRBJ2-3,TRBV29-1,CSVGGGSTDTQYF
TRBJ2-3,TRBV3-1,CASSQDRSLAGGQTDTQYF
TRBJ2-2,TRBV5-1,CASKPGQGYPANTGELFF
TRBJ1-5,TRBV7-6,CASSLGPQGQPQHF
TRBJ1-1,TRBV2,CASSRGQLGAFF
TRBJ1-5,TRBV5-1,CASSLAPDVEPQHF
TRBJ2-1,TRBV28,CASSFRGKGLREQFF
TRBJ2-1,TRBV7-9,CASTDLGTYNEQFF
TRBJ2-5,TRBV12-3/TRBV12-4,CASTQGDRGWGTQYF
TRBJ2-7,TRBV14,CASSPAQVSYEQYF
TRBJ2-7,TRBV7-6,CASSFDIQGFYEQYF